The rows below give T cell receptor beta chains drawn from one sample of a study of blood T cells in healthy people across ages. TCRdb ran MiXCR on the 5' RACE reads and lists one entry per CDR3 protein. The sample gives around 1.5 million distinct CDR3 sequences, roughly a third of which show up once; approximately 10% is in the top ten. The sample taken for sequencing was blood. Receptor source: a woman aged 25 to 39 in good health. Both conserved end residues are part of each CDR3. Fields, in order: D gene, J gene, V gene, clone size, CDR3 protein, CDR3 DNA. D genes are given only for firm matches. Expanded clones are given a class, and other clones once, few, many or no size at all.

>TRBD2|TRBJ2-1|TRBV29-1|many
CSVGLAGRYNEQFF
TGCAGCGTTGGGCTAGCGGGGAGGTATAATGAGCAGTTCTTC
>.|TRBJ2-7|TRBV27|few
CASSLSPYLSEQYF
TGTGCCAGCAGTTTATCGCCCTATCTATCCGAGCAGTACTTC
>.|TRBJ1-6|TRBV5-5|many
CASSGASSPLHF
TGTGCCAGCAGCGGAGCGAGTTCCCCCCTCCACTTT
>.|TRBJ2-1|TRBV20-1|few
CSARARRGPYNEQFF
TGCAGTGCTAGAGCCCGACGGGGGCCCTACAATGAGCAGTTCTTC
>.|TRBJ2-3|TRBV9|.
CASSPPRGPPGRYF
TGTGCCAGCAGCCCTCCAAGGGGACCCCCAGGCCGGTATTTT
>TRBD1|TRBJ2-4|TRBV5-1|few
CASSPLNRGLAKNIQYF
TGCGCCAGCAGCCCACTGAACAGGGGTCTAGCCAAAAACATTCAGTACTTC
>.|TRBJ2-3|TRBV21-1|.
CASSKTSGGSDTQYF
TGTGCCAGCAGCAAAACTAGCGGGGGGTCAGATACGCAGTATTTT
>.|TRBJ2-3|TRBV10-3|few
CAISADRINTDTQYF
TGTGCCATCAGTGCAGACCGGATTAACACAGATACGCAGTATTTT
>.|TRBJ2-3|TRBV3-1|.
CASSQALAGSGTDTQYF
TGTGCCAGCAGCCAAGCGTTGGCGGGGTCTGGCACAGATACGCAGTATTTT
>.|TRBJ2-3|TRBV4-1|many
CASSLQQGTDTQYF
TGCGCCAGCAGCCTTCAGCAGGGGACAGATACGCAGTATTTT
>.|TRBJ2-3|TRBV12-3/TRBV12-4|.
CASSLRGGAVTDTQYF
TGTGCCAGCAGTTTAAGAGGGGGGGCAGTCACAGATACGCAGTATTTT
>.|TRBJ2-3|TRBV7-3|.
CASSLVRRGLDTQYF
TGTGCCAGCAGCTTAGTGCGGAGGGGGTTAGATACGCAGTATTTT
>.|TRBJ2-6|TRBV7-9|.
CASSGGPGPGANVLTF
TGTGCCAGCAGCGGGGGTCCAGGGCCTGGGGCCAACGTCCTGACTTTC
>.|TRBJ2-3|TRBV27|.
CASSLITEPASGTDTQYF
TGTGCCAGCAGTTTGATCACAGAACCAGCTTCTGGCACAGATACGCAGTATTTT
>.|TRBJ2-6|TRBV7-3|few
CASSLGVLPGANVLTF
TGTGCCAGCAGCTTAGGGGTCCTGCCTGGGGCCAACGTCCTGACTTTC
>.|TRBJ2-1|TRBV7-3|.
CASSSRPGTGRVANEQFF
TGTGCCAGCAGCTCCCGTCCCGGGACCGGAAGGGTTGCCAATGAGCAGTTCTTC
>.|TRBJ1-2|TRBV10-3|few
CAISDGGTQPGYTF
TGTGCCATCAGTGATGGTGGGACCCAGCCGGGCTACACCTTC
>.|TRBJ2-7|TRBV6-2/TRBV6-3|.
CASSYRILRVSYEQYF
TGTGCCAGCAGTTACAGGATCTTGCGGGTCTCCTACGAGCAGTACTTC
>.|TRBJ2-1|TRBV6-1|.
CASSDSNNEQFF
TGTGCCAGCAGTGATAGCAACAATGAGCAGTTCTTC
>.|TRBJ2-5|TRBV3-1|.
CASSRLGVWEQYF
TGTGCCAGCAGCCGGTTAGGAGTCTGGGAGCAGTACTTC
>TRBD2|TRBJ2-1|TRBV20-1|.
CSALIRTSGGAAYNEQFF
TGCAGTGCTTTGATACGGACTAGCGGGGGGGCCGCCTACAATGAGCAGTTCTTC
>.|TRBJ1-1|TRBV27|.
CASSPGRGIEAFF
TGTGCCAGCAGCCCGGGTCGGGGAATTGAAGCTTTCTTT
>.|TRBJ1-1|TRBV3-1|few
CASSPLDTGNTEAFF
TGTGCCAGCAGCCCTCTCGACACCGGTAACACTGAAGCTTTCTTT
>TRBD2|TRBJ2-1|TRBV6-2/TRBV6-3|few
CASSYPLAGGGNEQFF
TGTGCCAGCAGTTACCCCCTAGCGGGAGGAGGCAATGAGCAGTTCTTC
>.|TRBJ1-2|TRBV27|few
CASSLRRNYGYTF
TGTGCCAGCAGTTTAAGACGGAACTATGGCTACACCTTC
>.|TRBJ1-2|TRBV9|.
CASSVDDWNGYTF
TGTGCCAGCAGCGTAGACGACTGGAATGGCTACACCTTC
>.|TRBJ2-7|TRBV6-4|many
CASSEGPFYEQYF
TGTGCCAGCAGTGAGGGCCCTTTCTACGAGCAGTACTTC
>.|TRBJ1-5|TRBV6-5|.
CASSYAGDIPLGSNQPQHF
TGTGCCAGCAGTTACGCAGGGGATATCCCCTTAGGTAGCAATCAGCCCCAGCATTTT
>.|TRBJ2-5|TRBV2|.
CASTETAETQYF
TGTGCCAGCACGGAGACGGCAGAGACCCAGTACTTC
>.|TRBJ1-2|TRBV30|few
CAWSTRGRGYGYTF
TGTGCCTGGAGTACCCGGGGACGCGGCTATGGCTACACCTTC
>TRBD2|TRBJ2-5|TRBV10-3|.
CATGTSGGRVQETQYF
TGTGCCACCGGGACTAGCGGGGGCCGCGTCCAAGAGACCCAGTACTTC
>.|TRBJ2-7|TRBV5-1|few
CASSLGSDPYEQYF
TGCGCCAGCAGCTTGGGTAGCGACCCCTACGAGCAGTACTTC
>TRBD1|TRBJ2-5|TRBV11-2|.
CASSLGQGKHDERYF
TGTGCCAGCAGCCTTGGACAGGGGAAACACGACGAGCGGTACTTC
>.|TRBJ2-7|TRBV11-2|.
CASSAHNEQYF
TGTGCCAGCAGCGCACACAACGAGCAGTACTTC
>TRBD2|TRBJ2-3|TRBV20-1|.
CSALRTSDLKGTQYF
TGCAGTGCACTACGTACTAGCGACCTTAAGGGTACGCAGTATTTT
>.|TRBJ2-7|TRBV4-1|few
CASSQSSSSTYEQYF
TGCGCCAGCAGCCAATCTAGTTCTAGTACCTACGAGCAGTACTTC
>TRBD2|TRBJ2-1|TRBV7-6|.
CASTPEFSLAGADLYNEQFF
TGTGCCAGCACCCCTGAATTCAGCCTAGCGGGGGCCGACCTCTACAATGAGCAGTTCTTC